This passage covers 14 T cell receptor beta chains from one sample sequenced in a study of OX40 agonist ivuxolimab in advanced cancers. Sequencing was performed with immunoSEQ multiplex PCR; in TCRdb, only in-frame clones are kept and a portion is missing. The sample has some 84,000 clones, 80% to 90% seen once. This sample comprised CD4+ or CD8+ T cells sorted from blood, obtained in a trial of the OX40 agonist ivuxolimab. These receptors were collected from an adult with an advanced solid tumor such as melanoma, head and neck, liver or kidney cancer.

The chain recombines TRBV29-1 with TRBJ2-3; no clear D gene. This CDR3 has 14 residues. V shed 4 bases and J shed 0 bases, with 11 bases lying between them. Germline loops: CDR1 SQVTM, CDR2 ANQGSEA. CDR3 DNA: TGCAGCGTTGTGAGATCCACTAGCACAGATACGCAGTATTTT. It encodes CSVVRSTSTDTQYF.

The J gene is TRBJ2-5, the V gene TRBV4-1; 14 bases agree with TRBD2. The CDR3 spans 18 residues. Trimming cost V 0 bases and J 4 bases; bases outside gene matches: 7. Germline V gives CDR1 MGHRA, CDR2 YSYEKL. Here the CDR3 reads CASSQDAGTSGSRETQYF. The CDR3 nucleotides are TGCGCCAGCAGCCAAGATGCGGGGACTAGCGGGAGCCGAGAGACCCAGTACTTC.

The chain recombines TRBV28 with TRBJ2-3, with D possibly TRBD2 on 7 matching bases. V was trimmed by 5 bases and J by 1 base, leaving 16 bases between them. CDR3 length equals 16 residues. Germline V CDR1 and CDR2: MDHEN, SYDVKM. CDR3 sequence: CASSQRGGPRTDTQYF. CDR3 in DNA: TGTGCCAGCAGTCAGAGGGGGGGGCCTCGCACAGATACGCAGTATTTT.

The chain joins TRBV28 to TRBJ2-7; 7 bases align to TRBD1. Germline loops: CDR1 MDHEN, CDR2 SYDVKM. This CDR3 spans 14 amino acids. V shed 7 bases, J shed 3 bases, and the junction held 9 bases outside the gene matches. Here the CDR3 DNA reads TGTGCCAGCACTCGTTACAGGGGCCTCTACGAGCAGTACTTC. Its translation is CASTRYRGLYEQYF.

The chain recombines TRBV4-3 with TRBJ2-1; maybe TRBD2 (7 bases). The ends were cut back, 6 bases at V and 6 bases at J, with 30 bases in the middle. CDR3 size: 19 residues. Germline CDR1 reads LGHNA; CDR2 reads YSLEER. This chain's CDR3 is CASRPRFELEGGGRNEQFF. The CDR3 nucleotides read TGCGCCAGCAGGCCAAGATTTGAGTTAGAGGGAGGGGGTCGCAATGAGCAGTTCTTC.

Worth noting for this clone: One junction end does not reproduce the germline sequence, and a read error may be involved. CDR3 protein: CASSFHLGNTGELFF. The CDR3 DNA is TGTGCTAGCAGCTTTCATCTGGGGAACACCGGGGAGCTGTTTTTT. The genes are TRBV7-7 and TRBJ2-2; D is unclear. CDR1 is SSHAT and CDR2 is FNYEAQ in the germline V gene (reference sequence). The CDR3 is 15 amino acids.

The rearrangement links TRBV7-3 to TRBJ2-7, with a tentative D call TRBD1 (6 bases). The ends were cut back, 4 bases at V and 2 bases at J, with 12 bases in the middle. Germline CDR1 reads SGHTA; CDR2 reads FQGTGA. The CDR3 spans 14 residues. The CDR3 nucleotides are TGTGCCAGCAGCTCTACGGACAGTCCCTACGAGCAGTACTTC. Protein product: CASSSTDSPYEQYF.

The chain uses TRBV5-1 and TRBJ2-1, with 7 nucleotides matching TRBD2. CDR1 SGHRS and CDR2 YFSETQ come from the germline V gene. The CDR3 runs to 15 residues. The trim removed 1 base at V and 7 bases at J, leaving 8 bases unmatched. CDR3 amino acids: CASSLNAGAINEQFF. CDR3 in DNA: TGCGCCAGCAGCTTGAATGCGGGAGCAATAAATGAGCAGTTCTTC.

The chain links TRBV19 to TRBJ1-1; D is unresolved. V lost 5 bases and J lost 6, with 16 bases in between. The germline V gene encodes CDR1 LNHDA and CDR2 SQIVND (reference sequence). CDR3 length: 14 amino acids. CDR3 bases: TGTGCCAGTAGTGAACACCTTCCTCCCTCTGAAGCTTTCTTT. This sequence encodes CASSEHLPPSEAFF.

This rearrangement joins TRBV19 to TRBJ1-2; TRBD1 matches 10 bases. CDR3 size: 15 residues. The V and J ends lost 3 bases and 7 bases, in that order; junction bases with no gene match: 8. CDR1 LNHDA and CDR2 SQIVND come from the germline V gene (reference sequence). The CDR3 region has the DNA TGTGCCAGTAGTATGACAGGGGGCTCCCTAGCTGGCTACACCTTC. Its protein is CASSMTGGSLAGYTF.

The chain joins TRBV25-1 to TRBJ2-7; D is unresolved. Germline CDR1 and CDR2: MGHDK and SYGVNS. The V end lost 6 bases, the J end lost 6 bases, and 12 bases lay between the germline ends. The CDR3 loop spans 12 amino acids. The CDR3 loop reads CASRDPFGEQYV. CDR3 DNA: TGTGCCAGCAGGGATCCGTTCGGCGAGCAGTACGTC.

The chain combines TRBV29-1 with TRBJ2-1, with TRBD2 matching over 10 bases. Per the germline V gene, CDR1 is SQVTM and CDR2 is ANQGSEA. This CDR3 contains 19 residues. V was clipped by 4 bases and J by 2 bases; unmatched bases: 17. CDR3 bases: TGCAGCGTTGTCTTATTAGCGGGGGGCCAAAGGAGTACCTACAATGAGCAGTTCTTC. It codes for CSVVLLAGGQRSTYNEQFF.

The chain couples TRBV18 to TRBJ1-1; a possible D gene is TRBD1 (6 bases). The CDR3 sequence is 15 residues long. The V gene lost 3 bases and the J gene lost 1 base, with 12 bases spanning the gap. CDR1 and CDR2 (germline): KGHSH, LQKENI. CDR3 sequence (DNA): TGTGCCAGCTCACCGCAGGGGCCGGGGAACACTGAAGCTTTCTTT. As protein: CASSPQGPGNTEAFF.

The chain combines TRBV19 with TRBJ2-5, with 8 positions matching TRBD2. The V and J ends lost 5 bases and 5 bases, in that order; junction bases with no gene match: 7. Germline lookup yields CDR1 LNHDA and CDR2 SQIVND (reference sequence). The CDR3 runs 14 residues. The CDR3 bases are TGTGCCAGTAGTGCCTCGGGGGGGCTTGAGACCCAGTACTTC. Its protein is CASSASGGLETQYF.